This TCR beta chain stems from a study of tumor-infiltrating lymphocytes in localized non-small cell lung cancer. Study-wide findings and caveats: Not all patients were TCR sequenced, owing to tissue quantity. IM1 and IM2 tumors showed no difference in T-cell fraction. No link was found between tumor T-cell fraction and recurrence-free survival.

The CDR3 sequence is 16 residues long. Germline CDR1 and CDR2: LGHNA and YNFKEQ. J lost 5 bases, V lost 5 bases, and 13 bases had no gene match. Assay used: immunoSEQ multiplex PCR; TCRdb lists only in-frame clones, some missing. The table lists under 20,000 clones, 70% to 80% of them singletons. In the case of this clone: The antigen remains undetermined.

The clonotype comes from a human donor with non-small cell lung cancer. The chain is built from TRBV4-2 and TRBJ2-7, with 9 bases lining up with TRBD2. The sequenced material came from lung tumor tissue. This CDR3 reads CASSAGASGALDEQYF. The CDR3 DNA reads TGTGCCAGCAGCGCAGGGGCTAGCGGGGCCCTCGACGAGCAGTACTTC.